The 30 T cell receptor beta chains below were found in one sample sequenced in a study of cytomegalovirus exposure and HLA in healthy donors. Amplification used 60 Vbeta primers and 13 Jbeta primers. The repertoire was sequenced with immunoSEQ multiplex PCR; TCRdb's copy has only in-frame clones and lacks some. The sample contains 80,000 to 100,000 clones, roughly 76% of which appear only once. The specimen was PBMCs. The receptors here all came from a man aged 50-60 years in good health and CMV-seronegative.

This chain links TRBV4-2 with TRBJ2-5, with 8 bases lining up with TRBD2. The germline V gene has CDR1 LGHNA and CDR2 YNFKEQ. The CDR3 totals 17 residues. With V trimmed by 1 base and J by 0 bases, 7 bases remained unmatched. CDR3 nucleotide sequence: TGTGCCAGCAGCCAAGTGTGGCGGGGGGATAACCAAGAGACCCAGTACTTC. Protein product: CASSQVWRGDNQETQYF.

The chain combines TRBV18 with TRBJ2-7; 7 bases line up with TRBD1. The CDR3 loop spans 15 amino acids. From germline, CDR1 is KGHSH and CDR2 LQKENI. With 0 bases clipped from V and 3 bases from J, the junction kept 5 bases outside the gene matches. The CDR3 spells CASSPPGTVLYEQYF. CDR3 DNA: TGTGCCAGCTCACCACCCGGGACAGTCCTCTACGAGCAGTACTTC.

This chain connects TRBV19 to TRBJ1-3; 7 bases match TRBD1. The J segment lost 2 bases and the V segment lost 3 bases, leaving 7 bases of the junction unmatched. CDR3 length: 16 residues. CDR1 is LNHDA and CDR2 is SQIVND in the germline V gene (reference sequence). CDR3 residues: CASSMTTGLTGNTIYF. CDR3 nucleotide sequence: TGTGCCAGTAGTATGACGACAGGGCTTACTGGAAACACCATATATTTT.

This clone was seen more than once but under ten times. V is TRBV7-9 and J is TRBJ2-7; 9 bases agree with TRBD1. V shed 1 base, J shed 3 bases, and the junction held 16 bases outside the gene matches. There are 19 residues in the CDR3. Germline V gene lookup returns CDR1 SEHNR and CDR2 FQNEAQ (reference sequence). This chain's CDR3 is CASSLVGGDREGPDYEQYF. The CDR3 nucleotides read TGTGCCAGCAGCTTAGTGGGGGGGGACAGGGAAGGGCCTGACTACGAGCAGTACTTC.

The chain joins TRBV27 to TRBJ2-2; 9 bases map to TRBD2. The germline CDR1 and CDR2 sequences are MNHEY and SMNVEV (reference sequence). The CDR3 loop spans 18 amino acids. Unmatched junction bases numbered 9, after V lost 2 bases and J lost 2 bases. The CDR3 reads CASSLKASGTTNTGELFF. The CDR3 DNA is TGTGCCAGCAGTTTAAAGGCTAGCGGGACTACCAACACCGGGGAGCTGTTTTTT.

This sequence joins TRBV5-8 and TRBJ2-3; D remains unclear. Trimming removed 1 base at V and 0 bases at J, with 9 bases between. CDR1 is SGHTS and CDR2 is YDEGEE in the germline V gene. This CDR3 spans 15 amino acids. This CDR3 reads CASSLFGSSTDTQYF. CDR3 nucleotides: TGTGCCAGCAGCTTGTTCGGTTCTAGCACAGATACGCAGTATTTT.

The chain joins TRBV7-9 to TRBJ2-5, with a tentative D call TRBD2 (5 bases). The CDR3 loop spans 17 amino acids. Trimming cost V 1 base and J 5 bases, with 20 bases left between them. Germline V CDR1 and CDR2: SEHNR, FQNEAQ (reference sequence). The CDR3: CASSLVFGERRVETQYF. CDR3 coding DNA: TGTGCCAGCAGCTTAGTTTTCGGGGAACGGCGAGTTGAGACCCAGTACTTC.

The sample holds one count of this clone. V gene TRBV27 combines with J gene TRBJ2-5, with D possibly matching TRBD2 (7 bases). The closer fit of TRBJ2-7 to the DNA end suggests the J call may be wrong. This CDR3 has 16 residues. The germline CDR1 and CDR2 sequences are MNHEY and SMNVEV (reference sequence). The CDR3 nucleotides are TGTGCCAGCAGTAGGATCGGACTAGGGGGTACCTACGAGCAGTACTTC. Protein product: CASSRIGLGGTYEQYF.

The chain employs TRBV4-2 and TRBJ2-3; possible D gene TRBD2, 7 bases. CDR3 length: 17 amino acids. V lost 4 bases and J 4 bases, leaving 21 bases between the germline ends. The germline CDR1 and CDR2 sequences are LGHNA and YNFKEQ. CDR3 nucleotides: TGTGCCAGCAGCCCCAGGGGCTTAGCGGGTTTTGCAGATACGCAGTATTTT. Its translation: CASSPRGLAGFADTQYF.

The genes are TRBV4-2 and TRBJ2-3, with TRBD1 matching 12 bases. CDR1 is LGHNA, CDR2 YNFKEQ, per germline. The CDR3 is 24 residues long. V lost 4 bases and J lost 0; bases outside the gene matches: 26. This CDR3 reads CASSLRPGQGAMWFRRTSTDTQYF. DNA of the CDR3: TGTGCCAGCAGCCTTAGACCGGGACAGGGGGCGATGTGGTTCCGGCGCACTAGCACAGATACGCAGTATTTT.

The rearrangement links TRBV28 to TRBJ1-1; 8 bases agree with TRBD1. CDR1 MDHEN and CDR2 SYDVKM come from the germline V gene. The junction had 7 bases not matched to a gene; V was cut back by 6 bases and J by 1 base. The CDR3 consists of 15 residues. This CDR3 is CASSYRTGTNTEAFF. The CDR3 bases are TGTGCCAGCAGCTACAGGACAGGGACGAACACTGAAGCTTTCTTT. The full variable domain, with the rest looked up from reference TRBV28 and TRBJ1-1, is DVKVTQSSRYLVKRTGEKVFLECVQDMDHENMFWYRQDPGLGLRLIYFSYDVKMKEKGDIPEGYSVSREKKERFSLILESASTNQTSMYLCASSYRTGTNTEAFFGQGTRLTVV.

This chain uses TRBV19 with TRBJ2-4, with D possibly being TRBD1 (5 bases). CDR1 LNHDA and CDR2 SQIVND come from the germline V gene (reference sequence). Trimming stripped 6 bases from V and 9 bases from J, with 15 bases between. This CDR3 contains 13 residues. The CDR3 coding sequence is TGTGCCAGTAGGGTCAGGGCCCCTGGCATTCAGTACTTC. Protein product: CASRVRAPGIQYF.

The rearrangement joins TRBV6-5 to TRBJ2-5; 10 bases match TRBD2. The CDR3 sequence is 15 residues long. Per germline, CDR1 MNHEY and CDR2 SVGAGI. V lost 6 bases and J lost 2; bases outside the gene matches: 6. The CDR3 coding sequence is TGTGCCAGCAGGAGAGCGGGGGGGATACAAGAGACCCAGTACTTC. Encoded protein: CASRRAGGIQETQYF.

The V gene is TRBV6-5, the J gene TRBJ2-7; TRBD1 aligns across 7 bases. Trimming removed 6 bases from V and 5 bases from J; junction bases left unmatched: 7. CDR1 is MNHEY and CDR2 is SVGAGI in the germline V gene. The CDR3 covers 13 residues. The CDR3, as DNA: TGTGCCAGCAGGAAACAGGGGAATCACGAGCAGTACTTC. It translates to CASRKQGNHEQYF.

The chain has TRBV6-1 and TRBJ2-5; tentatively, D is TRBD1 (5 bases). V lost 2 bases and J 4 bases, leaving 11 bases between the germline ends. The CDR3 contains 14 residues. Looked up from germline, CDR1 is MNHNS and CDR2 is SASEGT. The CDR3 here is CASSEYPGRETQYF. In nucleotides, the CDR3 is TGTGCCAGCAGTGAATATCCAGGGCGAGAGACCCAGTACTTC.

This sequence joins TRBV4-2 and TRBJ2-6; D is perhaps TRBD1 (5 bases). CDR1 LGHNA and CDR2 YNFKEQ come from the germline V gene. With 2 bases removed from V and 0 bases from J, the gap between germline ends came to 5 bases. The CDR3 runs to 15 residues. The CDR3 spells CASSQTGSGANVLTF. The DNA for the CDR3 is TGTGCCAGCAGCCAAACAGGCTCTGGGGCCAACGTCCTGACTTTC.

This clone was recorded a few times. Other DNA sequences in this sample translate to the same CDR3. The chain recombines TRBV9 with TRBJ2-7; D is possibly TRBD1 (6 bases). CDR3 length: 15 residues. Trimming shortened V by 4 bases and J by 7 bases, and 21 bases separated the two germline ends. CDR1 and CDR2 from the germline V gene are SGDLS and YYNGEE. CDR3 coding DNA: TGTGCCAGCAGCCCCTGGGACACCACCTTCGGGGAGCAGTACTTC. Translated: CASSPWDTTFGEQYF.

The chain is built from TRBV27 and TRBJ2-1; 7 bases match TRBD2. J was trimmed by 4 bases and V by 4 bases; bases with no gene match: 7. Germline lookup yields CDR1 MNHEY and CDR2 SMNVEV (reference sequence). The CDR3 is 15 residues long. As DNA, the CDR3 is TGTGCCAGCAGTTCAAGCGGGACTCTATACAATGAGCAGTTCTTC. As protein: CASSSSGTLYNEQFF.

The J gene is TRBJ1-5, the V gene TRBV4-1; D gene ambiguous. The germline CDR1 and CDR2 sequences are MGHRA and YSYEKL. CDR3 length: 16 residues. The V end lost 0 bases, the J end lost 3 bases, and 12 bases lay between the germline ends. Here the CDR3 reads CASSQEGALINQPQHF. In nucleotides, the CDR3 is TGCGCCAGCAGCCAAGAAGGAGCCCTAATCAATCAGCCCCAGCATTTT.

The V gene is TRBV6-1, the J gene TRBJ1-5; D gene uncertain. Between the trimmed V and J ends, which lost 6 bases and 2 bases, there was a span of 14 bases. CDR1 and CDR2 from the germline V gene are MNHNS and SASEGT. This CDR3 contains 15 residues. The CDR3 here is CASRTEPGGNQPQHF. The CDR3 DNA follows: TGTGCCAGCAGGACGGAGCCCGGGGGCAATCAGCCCCAGCATTTT.

The rearrangement uses TRBV28 and TRBJ2-5, with D perhaps matching TRBD1 (6 bases). The CDR3 extends over 16 amino acids. V lost 5 bases and J lost 5, with 21 bases in between. Per germline, CDR1 MDHEN and CDR2 SYDVKM. CDR3 nucleotide sequence: TGTGCCAGCAGTGGAAATCAGGGGCCAGCGACCGAGACCCAGTACTTC. The encoded protein is CASSGNQGPATETQYF.

This rearrangement joins TRBV27 to TRBJ2-1; D is ambiguous. The CDR3 contains 13 residues. Germline V lookup: CDR1 MNHEY, CDR2 SMNVEV (reference sequence). V gave up 5 bases and J gave up 16 bases, with 21 bases separating them. In DNA form, the CDR3 reads TGTGCCAGCAGTCCCACCCCCGGGTCTCGAGACTTCTTC. Its protein product is CASSPTPGSRDFF.

This chain joins TRBV18 and TRBJ1-5; D possibly corresponds to TRBD1 (5 bases). In germline, CDR1 is KGHSH, CDR2 LQKENI. V was trimmed by 0 bases and J by 7 bases, leaving 22 bases between them. The CDR3 contains 18 residues. The CDR3 coding sequence is TGTGCCAGCTCACCACCGAGTGGTACAGGAAGGGTTAGGCAGCCCCAGCATTTT. It codes for CASSPPSGTGRVRQPQHF.

The chain combines TRBV15 with TRBJ2-5; D possibly corresponds to TRBD1 (5 bases). Trimming took off 1 base at V and 0 bases at J, with 9 bases between the two ends. Germline V gene sequence: CDR1 LNHNV, CDR2 YYDKDF (reference sequence). The CDR3 extends over 15 amino acids. As DNA, the CDR3 is TGTGCCACCAGCAGAGGACAGACCAACCAAGAGACCCAGTACTTC. Protein sequence: CATSRGQTNQETQYF.

This clone has only a few counts. V is TRBV15 and J is TRBJ2-7; D unresolved. Germline CDR1 reads LNHNV; CDR2 reads YYDKDF (reference sequence). Deletions cut 0 bases from V and 3 bases from J, with 3 bases between. CDR3 length equals 12 residues. The CDR3, as DNA: TGTGCCACCAGCAGAGACGTCTACGAGCAGTACTTC. It codes for CATSRDVYEQYF. Full variable domain (remainder filled in from reference TRBV15 and TRBJ2-7): DAMVIQNPRYQVTQFGKPVTLSCSQTLNHNVMYWYQQKSSQAPKLLFHYYDKDFNNEADTPDNFQSRRPNTSFCFLDIRSPGLGDTAMYLCATSRDVYEQYFGPGTRLTVT.

The chain employs TRBV4-1 and TRBJ2-5, with D possibly TRBD1 on 7 matching bases. The DNA end favors TRBJ2-7, so the J call may be wrong. The CDR3 sequence is 15 residues long. CDR1 and CDR2 (germline): MGHRA, YSYEKL. The CDR3 protein is CASSSPRGDAYEQYF. The CDR3 DNA follows: TGCGCCAGCAGCTCTCCCAGGGGGGACGCCTACGAGCAGTACTTC.

The rearrangement links TRBV5-1 to TRBJ1-2; D not resolved. This CDR3 has 14 residues. V was trimmed by 0 bases and J by 7 bases, leaving 13 bases between them. Germline V gene sequence: CDR1 SGHRS, CDR2 YFSETQ. The CDR3 DNA sequence: TGCGCCAGCAGCTTGGCCCAAGTAGAGGGTGGCTACACCTTC. Its translation: CASSLAQVEGGYTF.

This rearrangement joins TRBV11-2 to TRBJ1-2; D unclear. The germline CDR1 and CDR2 sequences are SGHAT and FQNNGV. This CDR3 is 14 amino acids long. V was cut by 5 bases and J by 5 bases, with 15 bases left in between. CDR3 nucleotide sequence: TGTGCCAGCAGCCCCAAGGCAGGAACTTATGGCTACACCTTC. This translates into CASSPKAGTYGYTF. Drawing the rest from reference TRBV11-2 and TRBJ1-2, the complete variable domain is EAGVAQSPRYKIIEKRQSVAFWCNPISGHATLYWYQQILGQGPKLLIQFQNNGVVDDSQLPKDRFSAERLKGVDSTLKIQPAKLEDSAVYLCASSPKAGTYGYTFGSGTRLTVV.

The V call is TRBV7-6, the J call TRBJ1-6; 7 bases are a match to TRBD1. This CDR3 is built from 15 residues. J lost 10 bases, V lost 4 bases, and 10 bases had no gene match. Germline V lookup: CDR1 SGHVS, CDR2 FNYEAQ. CDR3 amino acids: CASSYGQAAGSPLHF. The DNA for the CDR3 is TGTGCCAGCAGCTACGGACAGGCGGCGGGCTCACCCCTCCACTTT.

With respect to this clone: The junction and the germline gene differ at one end; a read error may be behind it. The chain joins TRBV20-1 to TRBJ2-1; tentatively, D is TRBD2 (7 bases). Per the germline V gene, CDR1 is DFQATT and CDR2 is SNEGSKA (reference sequence). The CDR3 consists of 11 residues. The CDR3 here is CSASGGAQAIF. The CDR3 nucleotides are TGCAGTGCTAGTGGGGGGGCTCAGGCCATCTTC.